The 31 T cell receptor beta chains below come from one sample, sequenced in a study of blood T cell repertoires in COVID-19. Using immunoSEQ multiplex PCR, the repertoire was profiled, and TCRdb retains in-frame clones only, with some absent. The sample has just over 150,000 clones; roughly 90% are singletons. The sample consisted of PBMCs or T cells enriched from blood (not recorded which). The receptors were sampled from a woman between 45 and 65 years old who had recovered from COVID-19.

A single count supports this clone. Germline and junction disagree at one end, which may indicate a read error. This chain joins TRBV15 and TRBJ2-5, with 9 bases that match TRBD2. The CDR3 spans 17 residues. The V gene's germline CDR1 is LNHNV and CDR2 YYDKDF (reference sequence). The CDR3 sequence is CATRRGVGAGGQETQYF. CDR3 coding DNA: TGTGCCACCAGAAGAGGAGTTGGTGCGGGGGGGCAAGAGACCCAGTACTTC.

The rearrangement uses TRBV5-6 and TRBJ1-2, with 9 bases identical to TRBD1. The CDR3 covers 15 residues. V lost 4 bases and J lost 1; bases outside the gene matches: 5. Per the germline V gene, CDR1 is SGHDT and CDR2 is YYEEEE. In DNA form, the CDR3 reads TGTGCCAGCAGCGCCGGGACAGGGATTAACTATGGCTACACCTTC. Its translation is CASSAGTGINYGYTF.

The V call is TRBV4-3, the J call TRBJ1-1; D is uncertain. Germline V lookup: CDR1 LGHNA, CDR2 YSLEER. The CDR3 length is 13 residues. Trimming removed 0 bases from V and 8 bases from J, with 10 bases in between. CDR3 region: CASSQERRSEAFF. The CDR3, as DNA: TGCGCCAGCAGCCAAGAGCGCCGATCGGAAGCTTTCTTT.

This clone was picked up a small number of times. The chain couples TRBV5-8 to TRBJ1-5, with D uncertain. The CDR3 loop spans 16 amino acids. Per the germline V gene, CDR1 is SGHTS and CDR2 is YDEGEE. Trimming removed 0 bases from V and 7 bases from J, with 17 bases in between. For the CDR3, the DNA is TGTGCCAGCAGCTTGGGCTGGTTAGCGGCCGGCCAGCCCCAGCATTTT. Residues: CASSLGWLAAGQPQHF. The complete variable domain, with remaining parts taken from reference TRBV5-8 and TRBJ1-5, reads EAGVTQSPTHLIKTRGQQATLRCSPISGHTSVYWYQQALGLGLQFLLWYDEGEERNRGNFPPRFSGRQFPNYSSELNVNALELEDSALYLCASSLGWLAAGQPQHFGDGTRLSIL.

The rearrangement uses TRBV6-2 or TRBV6-3 and TRBJ1-2; TRBD1 aligns across 7 bases. CDR1 MNHEY and CDR2 SVGEGT come from the germline V gene. The CDR3 has 14 residues. The ends lost 0 bases at V and 4 bases at J; junction bases unmatched: 2. The CDR3: CASSYSGQFYGYTF. For the CDR3, the DNA is TGTGCCAGCAGTTACTCGGGACAGTTCTATGGCTACACCTTC.

The chain combines TRBV11-1 with TRBJ2-3; 8 positions agree with TRBD2. The V gene's germline CDR1 is SGHAT and CDR2 FQDESV (reference sequence). This CDR3 has 15 amino acids. J gave up 1 base and V 6 bases, and 6 bases lay outside the gene matches. The DNA of the CDR3 is TGTGCCAGCAGGTCAACTAGCGGTCGCACAGATACGCAGTATTTT. This translates into CASRSTSGRTDTQYF.

This chain links TRBV7-6 with TRBJ1-2; D call uncertain. CDR1 SGHVS and CDR2 FNYEAQ come from the germline V gene. V was trimmed by 5 bases and J by 2 bases, leaving 9 bases between them. The CDR3 is made up of 13 amino acids. The CDR3 DNA follows: TGTGCCAGCAGCCCGGTGGAGAACTATGGCTACACCTTC. This gives the protein CASSPVENYGYTF.

V and J are TRBV11-3 and TRBJ1-2, with D unresolved. Trimming took off 3 bases at V and 4 bases at J, with 6 bases between the two ends. CDR3 length: 12 residues. The germline CDR1 and CDR2 sequences are SGHNT and YENEEA. CDR3 bases: TGTGCCAGCAGCTTTGGAGTCTATGGCTACACCTTC. It encodes CASSFGVYGYTF.

CDR3 DNA: TGTGCCAGCAGCTTGGAGCTGGGGGGGACTAGCTCCTACGAGCAGTACTTC. It is translated as CASSLELGGTSSYEQYF. The chain has TRBV5-6 and TRBJ2-7; 8 positions agree with TRBD2. The germline V gene has CDR1 SGHDT and CDR2 YYEEEE. The CDR3 loop spans 17 amino acids. Losses at the gene ends were 0 bases for V and 0 bases for J; bases not matched to a gene: 8.

The chain joins TRBV7-2 to TRBJ1-1; possibly TRBD1 for D (5 bases). The CDR3 has 15 residues. Per germline, CDR1 SGHTA and CDR2 FQGNSA. V shed 6 bases and J shed 0 bases, with 14 bases lying between them. CDR3 region: CASRLVAGMNTEAFF. The CDR3 nucleotides are TGTGCCAGCAGGTTGGTTGCAGGGATGAACACTGAAGCTTTCTTT.

The chain has TRBV6-2 or TRBV6-3 and TRBJ1-1, with D unclear. The CDR3 covers 13 residues. Germline V gives CDR1 MNHEY, CDR2 SVGEGT. Trimming cost V 7 bases and J 7 bases, with 16 bases left between them. As DNA, the CDR3 is TGTGCCAGCACCCCTAGGGAGGGCCGTGAAGCTTTCTTT. It encodes CASTPREGREAFF.

This clone was counted between two and nine times. V is TRBV30 and J is TRBJ2-7; 11 nucleotides match TRBD1. Germline trimming cut 4 bases from V and 2 bases from J; bases unmatched to any gene: 16. Germline V gene lookup returns CDR1 GTSNPN and CDR2 SVGIG (reference sequence). This CDR3 comprises 18 residues. CDR3: CAWTVRRTGGAWAYEQYF. CDR3 bases: TGTGCCTGGACCGTAAGGAGGACAGGGGGCGCTTGGGCCTACGAGCAGTACTTC. Full variable domain (rest looked up from reference TRBV30 and TRBJ2-7): SQTIHQWPATLVQPVGSPLSLECTVEGTSNPNLYWYRQAAGRGLQLLFYSVGIGQISSEVPQNLSASRPQDRQFILSSKKLLLSDSGFYLCAWTVRRTGGAWAYEQYFGPGTRLTVT.

The chain links TRBV5-1 to TRBJ2-7; 10 positions match TRBD1. Germline V lookup: CDR1 SGHRS, CDR2 YFSETQ. This CDR3 has 13 residues. V shed 7 bases and J 6 bases; nucleotides not matched to a gene: 7. This CDR3 is CASQGQGLGEQYF. CDR3 DNA sequence: TGCGCCAGCCAGGGACAGGGGCTAGGCGAGCAGTACTTC.

CDR3: CASSDQGTEAFF. CDR3 nucleotide sequence: TGTGCCAGCAGTGATCAGGGGACTGAAGCTTTCTTT. This chain uses TRBV25-1 with TRBJ1-1; a possible D gene is TRBD1 (6 bases). Trimming left V 3 bases short and J 5 bases short, with 7 bases between. The germline V gene has CDR1 MGHDK and CDR2 SYGVNS. This CDR3 spans 12 amino acids.

The J gene is TRBJ2-5, the V gene TRBV19; maybe TRBD2 (6 bases). The germline V and J ends were trimmed by 3 bases and 2 bases, with 13 bases remaining between them. Looked up from germline, CDR1 is LNHDA and CDR2 is SQIVND (reference sequence). CDR3 length: 15 amino acids. CDR3 residues: CASSIGGGLQETQYF. CDR3 nucleotide sequence: TGTGCCAGTAGTATCGGTGGGGGACTGCAAGAGACCCAGTACTTC.

The rearrangement uses TRBV5-6 and TRBJ2-7; D is ambiguous. The CDR3 sequence is 13 residues long. V lost 2 bases and J lost 1, with 7 bases in between. CDR1 and CDR2 from the germline V gene are SGHDT and YYEEEE. CDR3 in DNA: TGTGCCAGCAGCTTCGAACGGTCCTACGAGCAGTACTTC. Protein product: CASSFERSYEQYF.

This CDR3 is CASARDSSNTEAFF. CDR3 in DNA: TGTGCCAGTGCCCGGGACAGCTCGAACACTGAAGCTTTCTTT. The gene calls are TRBV19 and TRBJ1-1; 7 bases are a match to TRBD1. The ends lost 8 bases at V and 1 base at J; junction bases unmatched: 7. The CDR3 contains 14 residues. The germline gives CDR1 LNHDA, CDR2 SQIVND (reference sequence).

Note on this clone: The germline gene is not matched at one end of the junction; a read error may be the cause. This rearrangement joins TRBV20-1 to TRBJ1-1, with D uncertain. Germline V lookup: CDR1 DFQATT, CDR2 SNEGSKA (reference sequence). This CDR3 is 11 amino acids long. CDR3 protein: CSARDLERLIF. CDR3 coding DNA: TGCAGTGCTAGAGATCTGGAGAGACTGATCTTT.

The chain has TRBV6-5 and TRBJ2-7; TRBD1 agrees at 9 bases. Germline CDR1 is MNHEY and CDR2 is SVGAGI. This CDR3 is built from 15 residues. V trimming: 0 bases; J trimming: 7 bases; junction bases outside the gene matches: 7. The CDR3 loop is CASSYSQGARREQYF. Here the CDR3 DNA reads TGTGCCAGCAGTTACTCACAGGGGGCCCGACGGGAGCAGTACTTC.

As for this clone: Other nucleotide sequences in the sample specify the same CDR3. CDR3 sequence (DNA): TGTGCCAGCAGTTACCGGGACAGCTATGGCTACACCTTC. It yields the protein CASSYRDSYGYTF. The chain couples TRBV27 to TRBJ1-2, with 7 bases lining up with TRBD1. The length of the CDR3 is 13 residues. The V and J ends lost 4 bases and 4 bases, in that order; junction bases with no gene match: 3. CDR1 is MNHEY and CDR2 is SMNVEV in the germline V gene (reference sequence).

J is TRBJ1-1 and V is TRBV6-2 or TRBV6-3, with TRBD1 matching 10 bases. The germline gives CDR1 MNHEY, CDR2 SVGEGT. J was trimmed by 5 bases and V by 2 bases; bases with no gene match: 5. The CDR3 runs to 15 residues. The CDR3 spells CASSYRWTGGTEAFF. The CDR3 DNA sequence: TGTGCCAGCAGTTACCGGTGGACAGGGGGAACTGAAGCTTTCTTT.

This chain joins TRBV3-1 (or the pseudogene TRBV3-2) and TRBJ1-1; maybe TRBD1 (6 bases). Trimming pared 5 bases from V and 4 bases from J, leaving 14 bases between. Germline V lookup: CDR1 LGHDT, CDR2 YNNKEL (reference sequence). The length of the CDR3 is 14 residues. CDR3: CASSEGGERTEAFF. The CDR3 DNA reads TGTGCCAGCAGCGAAGGGGGAGAGCGCACTGAAGCTTTCTTT.

The rearrangement uses TRBV9 and TRBJ1-1, with 7 bases identical to TRBD1. Germline V gene data show CDR1 as SGDLS and CDR2 as YYNGEE. This CDR3 is 15 amino acids long. J gave up 2 bases and V 1 base, and 5 bases lay outside the gene matches. The CDR3 DNA reads TGTGCCAGCAGCGTATTTCAGGGGGGAAACACTGAAGCTTTCTTT. This codes for CASSVFQGGNTEAFF.

This chain joins TRBV5-1 and TRBJ1-5, with D possibly being TRBD1 (6 bases). The germline V and J ends were trimmed by 2 bases and 5 bases, with 11 bases remaining between them. The length of the CDR3 is 14 residues. Germline V CDR1 and CDR2: SGHRS, YFSETQ. The CDR3 sequence: CASSFRGGDQPQHF. The CDR3 nucleotides read TGCGCCAGCAGCTTTCGAGGGGGAGATCAGCCCCAGCATTTT. The full variable domain, completed using reference TRBV5-1 and TRBJ1-5, is KAGVTQTPRYLIKTRGQQVTLSCSPISGHRSVSWYQQTPGQGLQFLFEYFSETQRNKGNFPGRFSGRQFSNSRSEMNVSTLELGDSALYLCASSFRGGDQPQHFGDGTRLSIL.

The CDR3 DNA reads as TGTGCCAGCAGACGCGACAGGGCAGATACGCAGTATTTT. It codes for CASRRDRADTQYF. V gene TRBV6-5 combines with J gene TRBJ2-3; 7 bases match TRBD1. There are 13 residues in the CDR3. Unmatched junction bases numbered 4, after V lost 6 bases and J lost 4 bases. Germline V gene lookup returns CDR1 MNHEY and CDR2 SVGAGI.

Concerning this clone: One junction end disagrees with the germline gene, perhaps due to a read error. This chain uses TRBV27 with TRBJ1-5; no clear D gene. The germline V gene has CDR1 MNHEY and CDR2 SMNVEV (reference sequence). This CDR3 contains 16 residues. The CDR3 is CASSLSRAGGNQPQHF. As DNA, the CDR3 is TGTGCCAGCAGCTTATCGAGGGCGGGCGGCAATCAGCCCCAGCATTTT.

This chain joins TRBV29-1 and TRBJ2-7; a weak D match, TRBD1 (7 bases). The CDR3 has 13 residues. From germline, CDR1 is SQVTM and CDR2 ANQGSEA. Deletions cut 4 bases from V and 2 bases from J, with 12 bases between. The CDR3: CSVAQGTPYEQYF. CDR3 DNA: TGCAGCGTTGCACAGGGGACTCCCTACGAGCAGTACTTC.

This chain links TRBV19 with TRBJ2-1; 7 bases map to TRBD1. From germline, CDR1 is LNHDA and CDR2 SQIVND (reference sequence). V lost 3 bases to trimming and J lost 4 bases; unmatched junction nucleotides: 6. The CDR3 extends over 15 amino acids. The CDR3 here is CASSIPGTAYNEQFF. The CDR3 DNA is TGTGCCAGTAGTATCCCCGGGACAGCTTACAATGAGCAGTTCTTC.

The J gene is TRBJ1-5, the V gene TRBV7-2, with TRBD1 matching over 8 bases. The CDR3 is 14 amino acids. Germline trimming cut 5 bases from V and 5 bases from J; bases unmatched to any gene: 5. Germline V gene data show CDR1 as SGHTA and CDR2 as FQGNSA. CDR3 DNA: TGTGCCAGCAGCCCCGGCAGGGGGCATCAGCCCCAGCATTTT. This sequence encodes CASSPGRGHQPQHF. Using reference TRBV7-2 and TRBJ1-5 for the parts outside the CDR3, the full variable domain is GAGVSQSPSNKVTEKGKDVELRCDPISGHTALYWYRQSLGQGLEFLIYFQGNSAPDKSGLPSDRFSAERTGGSVSTLTIQRTQQEDSAVYLCASSPGRGHQPQHFGDGTRLSIL.

The chain has TRBV11-2 and TRBJ2-7; a possible D gene is TRBD2 (6 bases). The CDR3 consists of 13 residues. Deletions cut 5 bases from V and 3 bases from J, with 11 bases between. CDR1 is SGHAT, CDR2 FQNNGV, per germline. CDR3 DNA sequence: TGTGCCAGCAGCGGGGGGTTCCTCTACGAGCAGTACTTC. Its translation is CASSGGFLYEQYF. The variable domain in full, with the rest retrieved from reference TRBV11-2 and TRBJ2-7, is EAGVAQSPRYKIIEKRQSVAFWCNPISGHATLYWYQQILGQGPKLLIQFQNNGVVDDSQLPKDRFSAERLKGVDSTLKIQPAKLEDSAVYLCASSGGFLYEQYFGPGTRLTVT.

The V and J genes are TRBV2 and TRBJ2-3, with 7 positions matching TRBD2. V lost 6 bases, J lost 2 bases, and 5 bases stayed unmatched. This CDR3 contains 14 residues. Germline CDR1 SNHLY, CDR2 FYNNEI. The DNA of the CDR3 is TGTGCCAGCAGAGCGGGGCCCCTCACAGATACGCAGTATTTT. Amino acid sequence: CASRAGPLTDTQYF.